The next 11 T cell receptor beta chains were all read from a single sample in a study of blood T cell repertoires in COVID-19. Sequencing used immunoSEQ multiplex PCR; TCRdb keeps in-frame clones, though not all of them. The sample records 150,000 to 200,000 clones, 82% being singletons. Sequenced input: PBMCs or T cells enriched from blood (not recorded which). Receptor source: a man aged 45-65 years who had recovered from COVID-19.

The chain couples TRBV6-5 to TRBJ1-1; no firm D call. This CDR3 comprises 15 residues. Deletions cut 2 bases from V and 1 base from J, with 11 bases between. CDR1 and CDR2 (germline): MNHEY, SVGAGI. The DNA of the CDR3 is TGTGCCAGCAGTTACGCAACGACGGGGAACACTGAAGCTTTCTTT. Protein product: CASSYATTGNTEAFF.

The V gene is TRBV19, the J gene TRBJ2-7; 7 bases align to TRBD1. J lost 2 bases, V lost 4 bases, and 5 bases had no gene match. This CDR3 spans 14 amino acids. CDR1 and CDR2 from the germline V gene are LNHDA and SQIVND (reference sequence). The CDR3 DNA sequence: TGTGCCAGTAGTACCCGACAGGGAACCTACGAGCAGTACTTC. It translates to CASSTRQGTYEQYF.

V gene TRBV24-1 combines with J gene TRBJ2-7; 7 nucleotides agree with TRBD1. This CDR3 is built from 17 residues. J lost 3 bases, V lost 4 bases, and 14 bases had no gene match. Germline V gene sequence: CDR1 KGHDR, CDR2 SFDVKD. The DNA for the CDR3 is TGTGCCACCAGTGAGAGCGTCGCCGGAACAGGGGTCTACGAGCAGTACTTC. It is translated as CATSESVAGTGVYEQYF.

The CDR3 sequence: CASTVGWANEKLFF. CDR3 nucleotides: TGTGCCAGCACCGTCGGGTGGGCTAATGAAAAACTGTTTTTT. The gene calls are TRBV7-8 and TRBJ1-4; no clear D. V lost 7 bases to trimming and J lost 3 bases, with 12 bases between them. From germline, CDR1 is SGHVS and CDR2 FQNEAQ. The CDR3 spans 14 residues. The variable domain in full, completed from reference TRBV7-8 and TRBJ1-4, reads GAGVSQSPRYKVAKRGQDVALRCDPISGHVSLFWYQQALGQGPEFLTYFQNEAQLDKSGLPSDRFFAERPEGSVSTLKIQRTQQEDSAVYLCASTVGWANEKLFFGSGTQLSVL.

The chain recombines TRBV6-5 with TRBJ1-2; TRBD1 matches 8 bases. The CDR3 consists of 15 residues. V lost 6 bases, J lost 5 bases, and 11 bases stayed unmatched. Germline loops: CDR1 MNHEY, CDR2 SVGAGI. The CDR3 spells CASRQGEDAVYGYTF. The CDR3 DNA follows: TGTGCCAGCAGACAGGGGGAGGATGCTGTTTATGGCTACACCTTC.

The count of this clone is one. The V and J genes are TRBV5-6 and TRBJ2-7, with D possibly matching TRBD1 (6 bases). Trimming removed 4 bases from V and 6 bases from J, with 17 bases in between. CDR1 and CDR2 (germline): SGHDT, YYEEEE. The length of the CDR3 is 14 residues. The CDR3 DNA is TGTGCCAGCAGCCCAAACAGGGAATCGGGCGAGCAGTACTTC. It specifies CASSPNRESGEQYF.

The J gene is TRBJ2-7, the V gene TRBV10-1; 10 bases are shared with TRBD2. This CDR3 has 15 amino acids. Germline trimming cut 5 bases from V and 2 bases from J; bases unmatched to any gene: 6. Germline assignment: CDR1 WNHNN and CDR2 SYGVQD (reference sequence). Written as DNA, the CDR3 is TGCGCCAGCAGTTACGGACTAGCGGTTACCTACGAGCAGTACTTC. Translating gives CASSYGLAVTYEQYF.

The chain carries TRBV19 and TRBJ1-1; D gene ambiguous. CDR1 and CDR2 from the germline V gene are LNHDA and SQIVND (reference sequence). V lost 3 bases, J lost 3 bases, and 11 bases lay in between. The CDR3 is 14 amino acids. The CDR3 region has the DNA TGTGCCAGTAGTATCCGGGGATGGGACACTGAAGCTTTCTTT. Protein sequence: CASSIRGWDTEAFF.

This clone was recorded only once. The gene calls are TRBV10-2 and TRBJ2-7; TRBD1 agrees at 9 bases. V was clipped by 5 bases and J by 2 bases; unmatched bases: 7. Per germline, CDR1 WSHSY and CDR2 SAAADI. The CDR3 spans 15 residues. CDR3 sequence: CASSRPRQGAYEQYF. The DNA of the CDR3 is TGCGCCAGCAGTCGGCCCCGACAGGGGGCCTACGAGCAGTACTTC.

This clone is a singleton in its sample. This chain links TRBV18 with TRBJ2-3, with TRBD1 identical over 7 bases. CDR3 length: 18 amino acids. J gave up 5 bases and V 0 bases, and 14 bases lay outside the gene matches. Looked up from germline, CDR1 is KGHSH and CDR2 is LQKENI. The CDR3 here is CASSPPNPAGTAQDTQYF. DNA for the CDR3: TGTGCCAGCTCACCACCCAATCCTGCAGGGACAGCACAAGATACGCAGTATTTT.

This clone was counted at least ten times. The J gene is TRBJ2-7, the V gene TRBV5-1; 8 positions agree with TRBD1. J gave up 2 bases and V 4 bases, and 8 bases lay outside the gene matches. Per the germline V gene, CDR1 is SGHRS and CDR2 is YFSETQ. The CDR3 has 15 amino acids. Here the CDR3 reads CASSPLGQGPYEQYF. CDR3 sequence (DNA): TGCGCCAGCAGCCCCCTTGGACAGGGACCCTACGAGCAGTACTTC.